This TCR beta chain appears in the sequencing data of a study of human T cells and chemical hapten exposure. At the level of the study: During the approximately 25-week study period, patients had diphenylcyclopropenone applied to the scalp every week.

This clonotype was observed a handful of times. V lost 0 bases to trimming and J lost 0 bases, with 16 bases between them. Germline loops: CDR1 SGHRS, CDR2 YFSETQ. The CDR3 consists of 19 residues. Via MiXCR, TCRdb re-called the RACE reads, giving one row per CDR3 protein. The top ten clones hold 6.7% of a sample with some 180,000 distinct CDR3 sequences, 20% to 25% of them seen once. Sample time point: patch test 1, 2 weeks after DPC sensitization. Treatment noted: therapeutic diphenylcyclopropenone sensitization with weekly scalp DPC. The chain uses TRBV5-1 and TRBJ2-6; possibly TRBD1 for D (6 bases). The sample here was whole blood, taken in connection with sensitization to the hapten diphenylcyclopropenone (DPC). The receptor comes from a woman in her 50s with alopecia areata. Some clones in this sample may be carry-over from other donors' samples. The CDR3 sequence is CASSLGTGTPYSGANVLTF. CDR3 coding DNA: TGCGCCAGCAGCTTGGGTACCGGGACACCTTACTCTGGGGCCAACGTCCTGACTTTC.